This TCR beta chain was sequenced during a study of cytomegalovirus exposure and HLA in healthy donors. Study details: Of some 360 genotyped donors, roughly 86% clustered with self-reported Caucasian donors. Study-level results: The study designated fewer than 200 TCR beta chains cytomegalovirus-associated. In a later analysis, donors in an Asian-associated ancestry cluster reportedly had fewer N-insertions in productive TCRs than the cohort mean.

Researchers ran the PCR with 60 Vbeta and 13 Jbeta primers. Profiling relied on immunoSEQ multiplex PCR, and the TCRdb table lists in-frame clones only, not all of them. Counted here are fewer than 250,000 clones, over 65% occurring once; the ten biggest clones make up 3.4%. Trimming cost V 4 bases and J 6 bases, with 14 bases left between them. Germline lookup yields CDR1 SGHNT and CDR2 YYREEE (reference sequence). CDR3 size: 13 residues. Each donor was healthy, and each was a bone marrow donor. Details on this clone: The antigen is not known.

Sequencing was performed on PBMCs. This TCR derives from a man aged 35 to 55 in good health and CMV-seropositive. This chain uses TRBV5-4 with TRBJ2-7; D possibly corresponds to TRBD2 (6 bases). The CDR3 loop is CASSLWEVGEQYF. The CDR3 region has the DNA TGTGCCAGCAGCCTGTGGGAGGTAGGCGAGCAGTACTTC.